This section outlines one T cell receptor (beta chain) sequence together with its context. This clonotype was observed a handful of times. No antigen is known for it. The input lacks base qualities; no much larger clone sits a single base away. The library was obtained by PCR. Sequencing used an Illumina HiSeq 2500. Unique molecular identifiers were incorporated into TCR beta cDNA libraries to reduce PCR and sequencing biases. Approximately 500,000 cDNA molecules were obtained for every 1 to 10 million input T cells, so each molecule roughly corresponded to one T cell. The patient libraries were prepared and sequenced with the same protocol used for the earlier healthy control dataset. Samples belonging to the same batch were prepared together, multiplexed and sequenced on a shared HiSeq lane. The authors' analysis ran thus. MIGEC was used to process the raw barcoded reads, and molecular identifier groups with only a single read were discarded before consensus assembly and CDR3 extraction. Clonotype tables were post-analysed with VDJtools, normalizing diversity by down-sampling all datasets to the smallest sample size. Repertoire overlap clustering matched CDR3 amino acid but not nucleotide sequences to correct batch-related cross-sample contamination. TCRdb applied fastp at Q25 and MiXCR to the public reads, then kept only in-frame beta chains. Rows are combined by CDR3 protein, so each entry shows the most common genes and DNA. The V and J calls were not made by the authors but by TCRdb's processing. The sample table records about 820,000 distinct CDR3 sequences; approximately 50% of these occur just once. 4.6% of the sample is in the top ten clones.

This sample is drawn from a study of post-analysis software for immune sequencing data (dated by TCRdb to 2015 to 2017). Background for the entire study: The recorded disease courses included relapsing-remitting, secondary progressive and progressive-relapsing multiple sclerosis, and some patients had no subtype annotation. A subset of samples was prepared in parallel using single-end sample barcoding, then pooled and co-amplified after Illumina adapter ligation. The multiple sclerosis patient repertoires were compared with 10 to 12 previously published healthy control repertoires from donors aged roughly 6 to 27 years. What the research found in general, with its limitations: Normalized Chao1 diversity was significantly lower in multiple sclerosis patients than controls, suggesting substantial peripheral T-cell clonal expansion. Significantly higher frequencies in patients than in controls were found for roughly 5 TRBV segments, including TRBV5-6, TRBV5-1 and TRBV20-1. Direct clustering with F measure showed strong co-clustering of samples prepared in the same batch, prompting a batch-effect correction. The multiple sclerosis patient group was slightly younger than the control group.

To demonstrate the VDJtools post-analysis software, the study profiled TCR beta repertoires from the peripheral blood of about 13 young patients with multiple sclerosis. Multiple sclerosis patients were children and adolescents aged about 6 to 15 years. Based on the germline V gene, the CDR1 and CDR2 sequences are SGHRS and YFSETQ. The CDR3 runs 16 amino acids, cysteine and phenylalanine included. This entry keeps only the CDR3 DNA: 48 bases, framed from base 1. Cut back by 7 bases and 0 bases, the V and J ends lie 17 bases apart. This TCR derives from a girl between 10 and 17 years old with multiple sclerosis. The chain links TRBV5-1 with TRBJ2-1; the D segment could be TRBD2, given 6 matching bases. Source material: blood. The DNA sequence reads TGCGCCAGCGGCAAGGGGCTAGCGAGCTCCTACAATGAGCAGTTCTTC. The translation is CASGKGLASSYNEQFF.